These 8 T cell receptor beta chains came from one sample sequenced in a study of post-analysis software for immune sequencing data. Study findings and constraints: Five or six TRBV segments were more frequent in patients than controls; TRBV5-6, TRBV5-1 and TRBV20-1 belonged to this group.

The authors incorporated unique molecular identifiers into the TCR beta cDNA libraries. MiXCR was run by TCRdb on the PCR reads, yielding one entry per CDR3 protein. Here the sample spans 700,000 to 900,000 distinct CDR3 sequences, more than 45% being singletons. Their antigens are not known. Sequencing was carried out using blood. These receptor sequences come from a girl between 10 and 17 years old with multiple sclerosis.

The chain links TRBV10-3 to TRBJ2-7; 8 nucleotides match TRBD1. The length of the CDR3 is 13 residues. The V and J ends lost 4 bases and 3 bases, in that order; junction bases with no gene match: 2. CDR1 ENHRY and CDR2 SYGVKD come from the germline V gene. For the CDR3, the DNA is TGTGCCATCAGTGGTGGACAGGGCTACGAGCAGTACTTC. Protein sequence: CAISGGQGYEQYF.

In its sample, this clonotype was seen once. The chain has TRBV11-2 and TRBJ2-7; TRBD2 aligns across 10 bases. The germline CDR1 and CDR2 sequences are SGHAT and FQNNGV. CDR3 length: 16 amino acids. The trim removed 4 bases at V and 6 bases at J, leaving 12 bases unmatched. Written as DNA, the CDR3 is TGTGCCAGCAGCTATAGGGGCCTAGCGGGAGAACGCGAGCAGTACTTC. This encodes CASSYRGLAGEREQYF.

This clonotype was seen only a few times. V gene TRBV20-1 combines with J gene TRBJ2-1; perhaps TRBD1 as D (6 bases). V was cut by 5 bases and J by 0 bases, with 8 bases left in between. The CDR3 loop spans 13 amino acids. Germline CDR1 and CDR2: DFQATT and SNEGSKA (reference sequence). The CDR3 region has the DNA TGCAGTGCTCTCAGGGGCTCCTACAATGAGCAGTTCTTC. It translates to CSALRGSYNEQFF.

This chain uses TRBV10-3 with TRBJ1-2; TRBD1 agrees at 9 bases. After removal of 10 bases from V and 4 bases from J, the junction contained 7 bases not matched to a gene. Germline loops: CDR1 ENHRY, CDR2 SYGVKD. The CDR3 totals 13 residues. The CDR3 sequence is CATGQGLGYGYTF. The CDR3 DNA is TGTGCCACGGGACAGGGACTGGGCTATGGCTACACCTTC.

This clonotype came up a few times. The CDR3 region has the DNA TGTGCCAGCAGCGCCGGCTCTGGACAGCGGTTCTATGGCTACACCTTC. Translating it yields CASSAGSGQRFYGYTF. The chain couples TRBV9 to TRBJ1-2, with D tentatively TRBD1 (6 bases). The CDR3 runs to 16 residues. The germline V gene encodes CDR1 SGDLS and CDR2 YYNGEE. Deletions cut 3 bases from V and 4 bases from J, with 19 bases between.

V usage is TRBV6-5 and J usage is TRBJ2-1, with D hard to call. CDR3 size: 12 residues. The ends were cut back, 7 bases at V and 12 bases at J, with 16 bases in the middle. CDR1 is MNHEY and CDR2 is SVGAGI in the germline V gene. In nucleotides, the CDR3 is TGTGCCAGCACCAACGTAGGAATGGTGCAGTTCTTC. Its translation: CASTNVGMVQFF.

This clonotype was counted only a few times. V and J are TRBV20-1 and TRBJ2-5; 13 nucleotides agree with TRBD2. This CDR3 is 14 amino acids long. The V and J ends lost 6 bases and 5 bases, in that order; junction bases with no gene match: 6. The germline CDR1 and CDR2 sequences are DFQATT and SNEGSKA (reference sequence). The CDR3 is CSASWTSGSETQYF. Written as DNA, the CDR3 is TGCAGTGCCAGCTGGACTAGCGGGAGTGAGACCCAGTACTTC.

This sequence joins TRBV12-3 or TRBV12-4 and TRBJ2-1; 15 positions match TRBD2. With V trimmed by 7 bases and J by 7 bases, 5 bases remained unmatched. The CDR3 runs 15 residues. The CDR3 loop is CASKPGTSGGNEQFF. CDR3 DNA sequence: TGTGCCAGCAAGCCGGGGACTAGCGGGGGGAATGAGCAGTTCTTC.